This T cell receptor (beta chain) was sequenced during a study of blood T cells in healthy people across ages. A second PCR, run for roughly 7 to 11 cycles, used a sample-barcoded 5' primer plus a J-beta primer mix. TCRdb recomputed calls from the 5' RACE reads with MiXCR, one row per CDR3 protein. The sample yields hundreds of thousands of distinct CDR3 sequences, approximately 67% seen once. The V gene's germline CDR1 is MNHEY and CDR2 SMNVEV (reference sequence). The CDR3 has 13 amino acids. V dropped 3 bases and J dropped 7 bases, with 12 bases sitting between them. Material for sequencing was blood. The receptor comes from a man aged 25 to 40 in good health. The genes are TRBV27 and TRBJ1-2; possible D gene TRBD1, 5 bases. CDR3 sequence reads: CASSFGGGCGYTF. CDR3 nucleotide sequence: TGTGCCAGCAGTTTCGGGGGTGGCTGTGGCTACACCTTC.